This T cell receptor beta chain was identified in a study of shared clonotypes between healthy human individuals. In the study overall: The donor pool was made up of two women and a few men aged 18 to 49.

Whole-study findings and limits: Between a few donors, naive CD4 clonotypes were shared at a level of around 5.1%.

Details on this clone: Its antigen remains unidentified. Other DNA sequences in the sample encode the same CDR3.

Per the original data handling: Filtering of immunoSEQ junctional sequences could not match full-length read filtering. Produced via immunoSEQ multiplex PCR; TCRdb's table is partial and in-frame only. V, J and clone size are those of that table, while D and trimming were read from the DNA. The table includes 2,100,000 or so clones, 90% to 97% detected once. Naive CD45RA+ and memory CD45RA-negative subsets were split from CD4+ cells. The V gene's germline CDR1 is ENHRY and CDR2 SYGVKD. This CDR3 is 14 amino acids long. The junction had 1 base not matched to a gene; V was cut back by 2 bases and J by 1 base.

Sequenced sample: naive CD4+ T cells sorted from blood. Specified subset: CD45RA+ positively selected. This receptor was identified in a young man in good health. The chain has TRBV10-3 and TRBJ1-2; 7 bases agree with TRBD1. The CDR3 nucleotides are TGTGCCATCAGTGAGGGGACAGTTAACTATGGCTACACCTTC. Translation: CAISEGTVNYGYTF.